This T cell receptor (beta chain) originates from a study of beta chain features in type 1 diabetes. V lost 0 bases and J lost 2, with 14 bases in between. The CDR3 totals 17 residues. Germline V lookup: CDR1 SGHRS, CDR2 YFSETQ. Expressed TCRB transcripts were sequenced because the entire RNA isolate underwent reverse transcription. Generated by immunoSEQ multiplex PCR, the TCRdb table keeps only in-frame clones and is missing some. The table includes 200,000 to 300,000 clones, 13% to 15% detected once. The source of this sequence is a woman aged 35 to 49 in good health. The sequenced sample consisted of naive CD4+ T cells from blood. The rearrangement links TRBV5-1 to TRBJ2-2, with D tentatively TRBD2 (5 bases). The CDR3 loop is CASSLGSGRPNTGELFF. CDR3 in DNA: TGCGCCAGCAGCTTGGGGAGCGGCAGGCCTAACACCGGGGAGCTGTTTTTT.